Reported below is one T cell receptor (beta chain). Its antigen is unidentified. Germline CDR1 reads SGDLS; CDR2 reads YYNGEE. Germline trimming cut 3 bases from V and 2 bases from J; bases unmatched to any gene: 8. CDR3 size: 18 residues. This sample is drawn from a study of Tregs in tolerant kidney transplant recipients. Study context: Sorting of CD4+CD25+CD127- cells followed roughly 3-day belatacept mixed lymphocyte reactions, sometimes with roughly five-day graft donor restimulation.

The repertoire was sequenced with immunoSEQ multiplex PCR; TCRdb's copy has only in-frame clones and lacks some. The sample shows about 19,000 clones, less than 70% of them seen only once. The study's findings and limits: Biological reproducibility was not directly addressed, but technical replication error appeared minimal. The small number of patients limits these findings pending further validation.

What was sequenced was Tregs from blood cultured with allogeneic cells. V usage is TRBV9 and J usage is TRBJ2-1; 13 bases line up with TRBD2. The TCR was taken from a human donor in good health. CDR3 nucleotide sequence: TGTGCCAGCAGCGCGATTACTAGCGGGAGGGCCGCCTACAATGAGCAGTTCTTC. It codes for CASSAITSGRAAYNEQFF. Combining the CDR3 with reference TRBV9 and TRBJ2-1 gives the whole variable domain DSGVTQTPKHLITATGQRVTLRCSPRSGDLSVYWYQQSLDQGLQFLIQYYNGEERAKGNILERFSAQQFPDLHSELNLSSLELGDSALYFCASSAITSGRAAYNEQFFGPGTRLTVL.